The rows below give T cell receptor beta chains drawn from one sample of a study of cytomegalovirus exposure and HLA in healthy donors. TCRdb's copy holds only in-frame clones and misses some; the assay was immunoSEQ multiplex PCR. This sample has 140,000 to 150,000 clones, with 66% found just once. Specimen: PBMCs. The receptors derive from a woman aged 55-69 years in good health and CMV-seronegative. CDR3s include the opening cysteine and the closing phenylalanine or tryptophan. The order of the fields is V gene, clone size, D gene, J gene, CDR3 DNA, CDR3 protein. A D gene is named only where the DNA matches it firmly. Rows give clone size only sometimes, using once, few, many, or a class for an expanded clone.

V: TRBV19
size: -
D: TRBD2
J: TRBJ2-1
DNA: TGTGCCAGTAGTCCTGGGACTAGCGGGAGCCCAAGCTCCTACAATGAGCAGTTCTTC
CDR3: CASSPGTSGSPSSYNEQFF

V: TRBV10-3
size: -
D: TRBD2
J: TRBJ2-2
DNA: TGTGCCATCAACGCGGGGGGGCGAAACACCGGGGAGCTGTTTTTT
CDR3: CAINAGGRNTGELFF

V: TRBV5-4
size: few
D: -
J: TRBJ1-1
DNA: TGTGCCAGCAGCTCACCGACAGTGAACACTGAAGCTTTCTTT
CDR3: CASSSPTVNTEAFF

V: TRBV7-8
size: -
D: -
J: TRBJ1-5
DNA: TGTGCCGGCAGCTTATCCCCCTGGGGGGATTATTATAGCAATCAGCCCCAGCATTTT
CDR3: CAGSLSPWGDYYSNQPQHF

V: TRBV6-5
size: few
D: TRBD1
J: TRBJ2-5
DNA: TGTGCCAGCAGTTACTCCGGGACAGGGACGGGAGAGACCCAGTACTTC
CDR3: CASSYSGTGTGETQYF

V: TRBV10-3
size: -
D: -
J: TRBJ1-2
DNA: TGTGCCATCAGTCAAGGAGATGGCTACACCTTC
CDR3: CAISQGDGYTF

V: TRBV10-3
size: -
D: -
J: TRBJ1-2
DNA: TGTGCCATCAGTCAGGCAGGGGTCTCGTATGGCTACACCTTC
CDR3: CAISQAGVSYGYTF

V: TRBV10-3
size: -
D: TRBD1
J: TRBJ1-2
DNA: TGTGCCATCACCGGGACAGGGGAGGGTGGCTACACCTTC
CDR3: CAITGTGEGGYTF

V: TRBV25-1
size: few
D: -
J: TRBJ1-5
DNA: TGTGCCAGCAGTCTAACAGGGAGCAATCAGCCCCAGCATTTT
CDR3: CASSLTGSNQPQHF

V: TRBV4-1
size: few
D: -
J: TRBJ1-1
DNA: TGCGCCAGCAGCCAAGTTCCTGACAGAATGAACACTGAAGCTTTCTTT
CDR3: CASSQVPDRMNTEAFF

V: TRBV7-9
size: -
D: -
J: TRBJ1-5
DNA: TGTTCCAGCAGCGACACGGTGAAGCCCCAGCATTTT
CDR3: CSSSDTVKPQHF

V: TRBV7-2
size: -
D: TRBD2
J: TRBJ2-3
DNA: TGTGCCAGCAGCCAGCGGGACGCAGTGGGGACAGATACGCAGTATTTT
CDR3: CASSQRDAVGTDTQYF

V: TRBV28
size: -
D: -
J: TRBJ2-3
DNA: TGTGCCAGCCGCGGGTGGGCGGAGGGAGATACGCAGTATTTT
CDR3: CASRGWAEGDTQYF

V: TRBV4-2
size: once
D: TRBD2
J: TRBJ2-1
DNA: TGTGCCAGCAGCACCCGACTAGCGGGAGTCAACAATGAGCAGTTCTTC
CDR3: CASSTRLAGVNNEQFF

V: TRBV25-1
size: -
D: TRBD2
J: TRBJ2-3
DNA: TGTGCCAGCAGTGCCAGCGGGAGTGGTGCAGATACGCAGTATTTT
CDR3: CASSASGSGADTQYF

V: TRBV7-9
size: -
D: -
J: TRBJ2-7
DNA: TGTGCCAGCAGCTTAGGGATGGGCCTCTACGAGCAGTACTTC
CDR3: CASSLGMGLYEQYF

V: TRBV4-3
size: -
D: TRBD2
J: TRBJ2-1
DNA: TGCGCCAGCAGCCAAGACACCCAGAAGCGGGGGGGACCGAATGAGCAGTTCTTC
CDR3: CASSQDTQKRGGPNEQFF

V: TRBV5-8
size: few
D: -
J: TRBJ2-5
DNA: TGTGCCAGCAGCTCCGGTCGGAGGGGCCTTCAAGAGACCCAGTACTTC
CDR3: CASSSGRRGLQETQYF

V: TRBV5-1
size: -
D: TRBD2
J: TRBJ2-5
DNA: TGCGCCAGCAGCTTGGGGCGGGGGGTCGCAGAGACCCAGTACTTC
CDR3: CASSLGRGVAETQYF

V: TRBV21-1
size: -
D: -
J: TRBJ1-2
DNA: TGTGCCAGCAGCAAAAAGGAGGCAGGGGAAGGCTACACCTTC
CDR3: CASSKKEAGEGYTF

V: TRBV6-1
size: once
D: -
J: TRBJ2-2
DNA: TGTGCCAGCGGCCCGAACACCGGGGAGCTGTTTTTT
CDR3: CASGPNTGELFF

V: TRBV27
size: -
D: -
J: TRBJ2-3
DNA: TGTGCCAGCGGGCGACAGGTCACAGATACGCAGTATTTT
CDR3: CASGRQVTDTQYF

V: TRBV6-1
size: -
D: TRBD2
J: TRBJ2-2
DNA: TGTGCCAGCACGGCGGGGGTCACCGGGGAGCTGTTTTTT
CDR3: CASTAGVTGELFF

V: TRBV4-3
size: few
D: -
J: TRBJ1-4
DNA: TGCGCCAGCAGCCAAGACGGGGTCGGTGAAAAACTGTTTTTT
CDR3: CASSQDGVGEKLFF

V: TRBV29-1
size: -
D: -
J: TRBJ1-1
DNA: TGCAGCGTTGACGTTTCAGGAACCAACACTGAAGCTTTCTTT
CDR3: CSVDVSGTNTEAFF

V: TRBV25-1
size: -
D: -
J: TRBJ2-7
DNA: TGTGCCAGCAGTGAACACTCCGTAACGTACTTC
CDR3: CASSEHSVTYF

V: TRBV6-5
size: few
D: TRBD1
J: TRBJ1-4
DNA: TGTGCCAGCAGTTACAACAGGGGTGGGGAAAAACTGTTTTTT
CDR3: CASSYNRGGEKLFF

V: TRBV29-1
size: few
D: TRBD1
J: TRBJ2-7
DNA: TGCAGCGTGACGGGACAGGGCTACGAGCAGTACTTC
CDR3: CSVTGQGYEQYF

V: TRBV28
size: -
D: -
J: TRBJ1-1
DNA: TGTGCCAGCAGTTTAGGGGGGATGAACACTGAAGCTTTCTTT
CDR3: CASSLGGMNTEAFF

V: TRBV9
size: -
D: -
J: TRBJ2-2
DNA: TGTGCCAGCAGCACAGAAGATTGGAACGGGGAGCTGTTTTTT
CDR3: CASSTEDWNGELFF

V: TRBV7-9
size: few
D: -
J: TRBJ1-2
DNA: TGTTCCAGCAGCTTGGACAGCCACTATGGCTACACCTTC
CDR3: CSSSLDSHYGYTF

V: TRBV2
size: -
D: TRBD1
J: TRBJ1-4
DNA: TGTGCCAGCAGTGATGTGGGACAGGGGCATGAAAAACTGTTTTTT
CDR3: CASSDVGQGHEKLFF

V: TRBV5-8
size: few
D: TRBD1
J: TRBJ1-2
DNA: TGTGCCAGCAGCGACCACAGGGGAGAGGGCTACACCTTC
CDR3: CASSDHRGEGYTF

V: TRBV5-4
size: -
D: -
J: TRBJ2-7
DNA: TGTGCCAGCAGCCGCGGGATCGCCTACGAGCAGTACTTC
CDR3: CASSRGIAYEQYF

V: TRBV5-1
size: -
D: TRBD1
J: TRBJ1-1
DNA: TGCGCCAGCAGCTTGGTGGGACAGGGGAACACTGAAGCTTTCTTT
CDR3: CASSLVGQGNTEAFF